This T cell receptor beta chain was identified during a study of CD8 T cells in ankylosing spondylitis. Overall study results and limits: A TCR beta motif of under ten highly homologous variants seemed to mark ankylosing spondylitis blood.

The table lists this clonotype with many counts. As yet, its antigen is unknown. One entry per CDR3 protein results from TCRdb running MiXCR on the 5' RACE reads. Here the sample spans about 800,000 distinct CDR3 sequences, roughly 12% being singletons. CDR3 length: 15 residues. V was cut by 4 bases and J by 9 bases, with 22 bases left in between. Germline V gene lookup returns CDR1 DFQATT and CDR2 SNEGSKA (reference sequence). The specimen was blood, either unsorted or a sorted T cell fraction (not recorded which). V is TRBV20-1 and J is TRBJ2-1; D not certain. The TCR was taken from a male donor with ankylosing spondylitis. CDR3 residues: CSATSETGRYGEQFF. CDR3 bases: TGCAGTGCTACCTCCGAGACTGGACGATATGGTGAGCAGTTCTTC.